These 28 T cell receptor beta chains were sequenced from one sample in a study of CD8 T cells in Susac syndrome. RNA was extracted with the RNeasy kit, and a quantity of about 0.45 to 1 ug was reverse transcribed using random hexamers. TCRdb re-called the immunoSEQ multiplex PCR reads with MiXCR, one entry per CDR3 protein. The table lists hundreds of thousands of distinct CDR3 sequences, 70% to 90% of them singletons. Material for sequencing was CD8+ T cells from PBMCs. These receptor sequences come from a human donor with multiple sclerosis.

The chain has TRBV24-1 and TRBJ2-2; perhaps TRBD1 as D (5 bases). The V gene lost 3 bases and the J gene lost 1 base, with 8 bases spanning the gap. The CDR3 has 15 amino acids. Germline CDR1 is KGHDR and CDR2 is SFDVKD. This CDR3 reads CATSDLGQNTGELFF. The DNA of the CDR3 is TGTGCCACCAGTGATCTTGGACAGAACACCGGGGAGCTGTTTTTT.

This chain joins TRBV11-2 and TRBJ1-1; 9 bases line up with TRBD1. The CDR3 runs to 17 residues. Germline values: CDR1 SGHAT, CDR2 FQNNGV. V lost 4 bases and J lost 4; bases outside the gene matches: 13. The CDR3: CASSSFRGQGIFTEAFF. The CDR3, as DNA: TGTGCCAGCAGCTCTTTTCGGGGACAGGGAATTTTCACTGAAGCTTTCTTT. Full variable domain (outside the CDR3, taken from reference TRBV11-2 and TRBJ1-1): EAGVAQSPRYKIIEKRQSVAFWCNPISGHATLYWYQQILGQGPKLLIQFQNNGVVDDSQLPKDRFSAERLKGVDSTLKIQPAKLEDSAVYLCASSSFRGQGIFTEAFFGQGTRLTVV.

This chain uses TRBV4-2 with TRBJ1-2; D remains unclear. Germline assignment: CDR1 LGHNA and CDR2 YNFKEQ. Trimming removed 2 bases at V and 0 bases at J, with 10 bases between. CDR3 length: 15 amino acids. This CDR3 reads CASSQRWPSNYGYTF. The CDR3 bases are TGTGCCAGCAGCCAACGTTGGCCCTCTAACTATGGCTACACCTTC.

The chain uses TRBV4-2 and TRBJ2-3, with 7 bases fitting TRBD2. CDR1 is LGHNA, CDR2 YNFKEQ, per germline. The V segment lost 2 bases and the J segment 2 bases; nucleotides outside the gene matches: 4. This CDR3 spans 15 amino acids. The CDR3 DNA reads TGTGCCAGCAGCCAAAAGAGCGGGGACACAGATACGCAGTATTTT. Protein product: CASSQKSGDTDTQYF.

The CDR3 sequence is CATGYGTSGPNEQFF. The CDR3, as DNA: TGTGCCACCGGTTACGGGACTAGCGGCCCCAATGAGCAGTTCTTC. The chain is built from TRBV24-1 and TRBJ2-1, with 11 positions matching TRBD2. The CDR3 length is 15 residues. V dropped 9 bases and J dropped 6; count of bases not matched to a gene: 9. Germline V gene lookup returns CDR1 KGHDR and CDR2 SFDVKD.

J is TRBJ2-1 and V is TRBV2, with D perhaps matching TRBD2 (6 bases). V was pared by 4 bases and J by 5 bases, with 9 bases between. The germline V gene has CDR1 SNHLY and CDR2 FYNNEI. The CDR3 has 13 residues. The CDR3 reads CASSGLDNNEQFF. As DNA, the CDR3 is TGTGCCAGCAGTGGACTAGACAACAATGAGCAGTTCTTC.

V is TRBV19 and J is TRBJ1-1; 9 positions agree with TRBD1. From germline, CDR1 is LNHDA and CDR2 SQIVND (reference sequence). V was pared by 8 bases and J by 7 bases, with 5 bases of the junction left unmatched. The CDR3 spans 12 residues. Here the CDR3 DNA reads TGTGCCAGTGGGGGACAGGGCGTTGAAGCTTTCTTT. This encodes CASGGQGVEAFF.

A single count supports this clonotype. The V call is TRBV6-2 or TRBV6-3, the J call TRBJ1-1; no reliable D call. In germline, CDR1 is MNHEY, CDR2 SVGEGT. There are 13 residues in the CDR3. Trimming shortened V by 6 bases and J by 5 bases, and 13 bases separated the two germline ends. CDR3: CASRLGRGTEAFF. CDR3 sequence (DNA): TGTGCCAGCAGACTAGGACGTGGAACTGAAGCTTTCTTT.

This chain joins TRBV30 and TRBJ1-1; TRBD1 matches at 7 bases. CDR3 length: 13 amino acids. CDR1 is GTSNPN, CDR2 SVGIG, per germline (reference sequence). The trim removed 0 bases at V and 6 bases at J, leaving 4 bases unmatched. CDR3 sequence reads: CAWSVQGGSEAFF. The CDR3 coding sequence is TGTGCCTGGAGTGTGCAGGGGGGCTCTGAAGCTTTCTTT.

The V and J genes are TRBV4-1 and TRBJ2-1, with 7 bases fitting TRBD1. V gave up 1 base and J gave up 4 bases; unmatched junction bases: 7. The CDR3 runs to 16 residues. Germline CDR1 is MGHRA and CDR2 is YSYEKL. The chain's CDR3 is CASSQVQGVGYNEQFF. CDR3 nucleotide sequence: TGCGCCAGCAGCCAAGTCCAGGGGGTAGGGTACAATGAGCAGTTCTTC.

The chain links TRBV11-2 to TRBJ2-3; TRBD2 agrees at 11 bases. Germline V gene sequence: CDR1 SGHAT, CDR2 FQNNGV. With V trimmed by 2 bases and J by 2 bases, 12 bases remained unmatched. This CDR3 comprises 19 residues. CDR3 in amino acids: CASSLMISGTSGATDTQYF. The CDR3 region has the DNA TGTGCCAGCAGCTTAATGATTTCTGGGACTAGCGGAGCCACAGATACGCAGTATTTT.

V is TRBV7-3 and J is TRBJ2-1, with TRBD2 matching 7 bases. J lost 6 bases, V lost 3 bases, and 8 bases had no gene match. The CDR3 extends over 15 amino acids. In germline, CDR1 is SGHTA, CDR2 FQGTGA. CDR3 sequence reads: CASSLESAGTNEQFF. CDR3 DNA sequence: TGTGCCAGCAGCTTGGAGTCAGCGGGGACCAATGAGCAGTTCTTC.

The gene calls are TRBV6-4 and TRBJ2-3, with 11 bases aligning to TRBD2. V lost 0 bases and J lost 2; bases outside the gene matches: 1. Germline V gene data show CDR1 as MRHNA and CDR2 as SNTAGT. The CDR3 totals 16 residues. CDR3 DNA sequence: TGTGCCAGCAGTGACTCTAGCGGGGGGGCCACAGATACGCAGTATTTT. Its translation is CASSDSSGGATDTQYF.

This chain links TRBV12-3 or TRBV12-4 with TRBJ2-2; no reliable D call. The CDR3 contains 11 residues. Trimming left V 0 bases short and J 10 bases short, with 3 bases between. The CDR3 here is CASSLALELFF. The CDR3, as DNA: TGTGCCAGCAGTTTAGCCTTGGAGCTGTTTTTT.

The rearrangement uses TRBV20-1 and TRBJ2-7, with D possibly TRBD1 on 6 matching bases. Trimming took off 2 bases at V and 3 bases at J, with 14 bases between the two ends. CDR1 is DFQATT, CDR2 SNEGSKA, per germline (reference sequence). The CDR3 spans 14 residues. The CDR3 spells CSARWPGQVYEQYF. The CDR3 region has the DNA TGCAGTGCTAGATGGCCGGGACAAGTCTACGAGCAGTACTTC.

The J gene is TRBJ2-1, the V gene TRBV29-1, with 10 bases matching TRBD2. V lost 5 bases, J lost 4 bases, and 8 bases stayed unmatched. This CDR3 is 15 amino acids long. The germline V gene has CDR1 SQVTM and CDR2 ANQGSEA. For the CDR3, the DNA is TGCAGCGTTCTTCCGAGCGGGGGGGTTTACAATGAGCAGTTCTTC. Protein: CSVLPSGGVYNEQFF.

This chain links TRBV2 with TRBJ2-5, with unresolved D. CDR1 is SNHLY and CDR2 is FYNNEI in the germline V gene. The CDR3 has 15 residues. V was clipped by 1 base and J by 5 bases, with 14 bases between them. The CDR3 DNA is TGTGCCAGCAGTGAAGGCCGAAGCTCCCGGGAGACCCAGTACTTC. This codes for CASSEGRSSRETQYF.

The chain uses TRBV7-9 and TRBJ2-1, with D uncertain. CDR3 length: 16 amino acids. CDR1 is SEHNR and CDR2 is FQNEAQ in the germline V gene (reference sequence). V lost 3 bases and J 0 bases, leaving 12 bases between the germline ends. The CDR3 DNA reads TGTGCCAGCAGCTTGATGGTGGCGAGCTCCTACAATGAGCAGTTCTTC. Its translation is CASSLMVASSYNEQFF. Filled out from reference TRBV7-9 and TRBJ2-1, the complete variable domain reads DTGVSQNPRHKITKRGQNVTFRCDPISEHNRLYWYRQTLGQGPEFLTYFQNEAQLEKSRLLSDRFSAERPKGSFSTLEIQRTEQGDSAMYLCASSLMVASSYNEQFFGPGTRLTVL.

V gene TRBV6-4 combines with J gene TRBJ2-1; 13 bases are a match to TRBD2. The length of the CDR3 is 16 residues. V lost 0 bases to trimming and J lost 6 bases; unmatched junction nucleotides: 2. The germline CDR1 and CDR2 sequences are MRHNA and SNTAGT. The CDR3 region has the DNA TGTGCCAGCAGTGACTCGGGACTAGCGGGGTTCAATGAGCAGTTCTTC. This gives the protein CASSDSGLAGFNEQFF.

The chain joins TRBV11-1 to TRBJ2-5, with a weak D call TRBD2 (5 bases). Trimming removed 3 bases at V and 3 bases at J, with 11 bases between. CDR3 size: 14 residues. Germline loops: CDR1 SGHAT, CDR2 FQDESV (reference sequence). In DNA, the CDR3 is TGTGCCAGCAGCTTTCTTGAGGGAGAAGAGACCCAGTACTTC. This codes for CASSFLEGEETQYF.

J is TRBJ2-3 and V is TRBV15; 10 bases align to TRBD2. The CDR3 sequence is 17 residues long. Germline values: CDR1 LNHNV, CDR2 YYDKDF (reference sequence). V gave up 0 bases and J gave up 2 bases; unmatched junction bases: 5. The CDR3 reads CATSRDSLAGDTDTQYF. The CDR3 bases are TGTGCCACCAGCAGAGATAGTCTAGCGGGGGACACAGATACGCAGTATTTT.

The rearrangement links TRBV7-3 to TRBJ2-7; D is undetermined. There are 13 residues in the CDR3. The V end lost 2 bases, the J end lost 0 bases, and 5 bases lay between the germline ends. The V gene's germline CDR1 is SGHTA and CDR2 FQGTGA. DNA for the CDR3: TGTGCCAGCAGCTTACAGAACTCCTACGAGCAGTACTTC. This gives the protein CASSLQNSYEQYF.

The gene calls are TRBV12-3 or TRBV12-4 and TRBJ2-2; possible D gene TRBD1, 6 bases. This CDR3 is built from 16 residues. Trimming removed 5 bases at V and 0 bases at J, with 13 bases between. The CDR3 here is CASSGWTVPNTGELFF. In DNA form, the CDR3 reads TGTGCCAGCAGTGGATGGACAGTACCGAACACCGGGGAGCTGTTTTTT.

This clonotype is a singleton in its sample. The rearrangement joins TRBV20-1 to TRBJ1-4; 7 bases fit TRBD1. Looked up from germline, CDR1 is DFQATT and CDR2 is SNEGSKA (reference sequence). The ends lost 5 bases at V and 4 bases at J; junction bases unmatched: 10. The CDR3 totals 15 residues. CDR3 sequence (DNA): TGCAGTGCTTGGACAGGACGTGGAAATAATGAAAAACTGTTTTTT. It codes for CSAWTGRGNNEKLFF.

The J gene is TRBJ1-5, the V gene TRBV12-3 or TRBV12-4, with TRBD1 identical over 8 bases. The CDR3 is made up of 14 amino acids. Trimming took 2 bases from V and 6 from J; bases not matched to a gene: 3. DNA of the CDR3: TGTGCCAGCAGTTTACTTCAGGGGGCTCAGCCCCAGCATTTT. It is translated as CASSLLQGAQPQHF.

The chain recombines TRBV20-1 with TRBJ2-7; D unclear. The CDR3 is 13 amino acids. The germline gives CDR1 DFQATT, CDR2 SNEGSKA (reference sequence). Trimming shortened V by 1 base and J by 4 bases, and 11 bases separated the two germline ends. CDR3 nucleotides: TGCAGTGCTAGAGGCCCCGATTCGTACGAGCAGTACTTC. Its translation is CSARGPDSYEQYF.

The V and J genes are TRBV6-2 or TRBV6-3 and TRBJ1-6; TRBD1 matches at 7 bases. This CDR3 has 14 residues. Germline lookup yields CDR1 MNHEY and CDR2 SVGEGT. Unmatched junction bases numbered 7, after V lost 7 bases and J lost 7 bases. The CDR3 protein is CASTLQGTNSPLHF. CDR3 DNA: TGTGCCAGCACCTTACAGGGGACAAATTCACCCCTCCACTTT.

This chain joins TRBV15 and TRBJ2-7; D is unresolved. Germline V gene lookup returns CDR1 LNHNV and CDR2 YYDKDF (reference sequence). Trimming took 5 bases from V and 1 from J, leaving 12 bases between them. The CDR3 contains 14 residues. The CDR3, as DNA: TGTGCCACCAGCCCGCGTGGTGGATCCTACGAGCAGTACTTC. Protein sequence: CATSPRGGSYEQYF.